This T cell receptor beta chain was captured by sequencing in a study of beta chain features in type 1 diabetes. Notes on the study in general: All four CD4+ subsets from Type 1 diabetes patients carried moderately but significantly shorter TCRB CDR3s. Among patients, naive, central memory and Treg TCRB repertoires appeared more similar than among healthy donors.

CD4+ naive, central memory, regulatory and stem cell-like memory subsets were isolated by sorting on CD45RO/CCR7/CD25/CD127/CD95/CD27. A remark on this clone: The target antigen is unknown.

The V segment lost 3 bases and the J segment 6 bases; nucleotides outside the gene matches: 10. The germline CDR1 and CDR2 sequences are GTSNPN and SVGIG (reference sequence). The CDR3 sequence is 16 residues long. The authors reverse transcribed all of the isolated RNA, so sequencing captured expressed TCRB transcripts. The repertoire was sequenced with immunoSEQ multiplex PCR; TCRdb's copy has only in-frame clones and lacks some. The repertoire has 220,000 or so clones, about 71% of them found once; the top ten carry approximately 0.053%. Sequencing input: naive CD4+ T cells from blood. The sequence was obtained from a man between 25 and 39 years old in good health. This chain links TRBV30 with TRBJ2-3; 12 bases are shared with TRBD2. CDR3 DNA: TGTGCCTGGAGGAGGACTAGCGGGGCCTCGGTGGATACGCAGTATTTT. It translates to CAWRRTSGASVDTQYF.